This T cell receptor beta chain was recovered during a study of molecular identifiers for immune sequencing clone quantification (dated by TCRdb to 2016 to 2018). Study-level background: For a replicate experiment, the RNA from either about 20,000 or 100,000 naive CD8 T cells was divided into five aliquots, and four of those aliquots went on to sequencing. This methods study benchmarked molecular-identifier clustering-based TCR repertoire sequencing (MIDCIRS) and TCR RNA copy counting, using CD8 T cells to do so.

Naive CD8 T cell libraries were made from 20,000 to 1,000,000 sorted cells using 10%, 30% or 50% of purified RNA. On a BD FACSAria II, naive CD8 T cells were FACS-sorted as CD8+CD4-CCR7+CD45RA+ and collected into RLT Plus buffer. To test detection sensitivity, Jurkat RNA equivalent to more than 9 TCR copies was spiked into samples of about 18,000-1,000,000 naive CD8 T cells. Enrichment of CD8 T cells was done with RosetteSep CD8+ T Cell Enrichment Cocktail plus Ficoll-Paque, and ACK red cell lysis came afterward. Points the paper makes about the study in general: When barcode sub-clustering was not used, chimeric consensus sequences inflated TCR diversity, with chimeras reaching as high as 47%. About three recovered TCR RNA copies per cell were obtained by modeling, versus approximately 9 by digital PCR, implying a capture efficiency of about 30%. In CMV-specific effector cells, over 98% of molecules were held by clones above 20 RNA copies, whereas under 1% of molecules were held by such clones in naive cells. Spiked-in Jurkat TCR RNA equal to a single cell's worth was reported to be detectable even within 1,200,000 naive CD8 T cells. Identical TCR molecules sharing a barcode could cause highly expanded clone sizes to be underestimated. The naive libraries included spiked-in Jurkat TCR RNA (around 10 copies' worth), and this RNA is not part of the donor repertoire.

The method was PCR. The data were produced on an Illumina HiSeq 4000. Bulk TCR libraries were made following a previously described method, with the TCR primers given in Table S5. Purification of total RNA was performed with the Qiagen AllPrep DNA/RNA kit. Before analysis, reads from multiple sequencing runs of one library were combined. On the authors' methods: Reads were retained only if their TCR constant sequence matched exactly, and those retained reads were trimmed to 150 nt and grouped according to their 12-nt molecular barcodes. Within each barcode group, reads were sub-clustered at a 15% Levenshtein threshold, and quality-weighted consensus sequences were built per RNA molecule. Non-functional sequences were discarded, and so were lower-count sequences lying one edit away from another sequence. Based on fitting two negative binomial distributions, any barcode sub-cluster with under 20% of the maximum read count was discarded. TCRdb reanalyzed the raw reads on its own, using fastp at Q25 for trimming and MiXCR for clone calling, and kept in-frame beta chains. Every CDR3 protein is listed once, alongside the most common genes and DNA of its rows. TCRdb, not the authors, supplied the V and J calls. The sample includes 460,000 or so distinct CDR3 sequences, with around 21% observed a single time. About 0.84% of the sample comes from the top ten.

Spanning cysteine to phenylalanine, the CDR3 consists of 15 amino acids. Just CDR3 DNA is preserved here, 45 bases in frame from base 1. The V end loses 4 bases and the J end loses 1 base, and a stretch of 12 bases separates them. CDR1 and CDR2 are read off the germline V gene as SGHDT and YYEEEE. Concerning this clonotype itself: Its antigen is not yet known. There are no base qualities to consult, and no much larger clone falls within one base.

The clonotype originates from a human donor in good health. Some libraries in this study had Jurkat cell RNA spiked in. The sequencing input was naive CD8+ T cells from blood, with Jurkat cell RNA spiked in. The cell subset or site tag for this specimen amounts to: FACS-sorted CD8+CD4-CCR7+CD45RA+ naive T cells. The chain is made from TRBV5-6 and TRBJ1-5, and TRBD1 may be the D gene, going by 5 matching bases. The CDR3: CASSRGGGSNQPQHF. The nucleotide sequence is TGTGCCAGCAGCCGGGGGGGGGGAAGCAATCAGCCCCAGCATTTT.